This T cell receptor (beta chain) was sequenced during a study of blood T cell repertoires in COVID-19. Study-wide background: Nucleic acid was either cDNA or gDNA, and it came from T cells, B-cell-depleted T cells, or PBMCs.

Germline CDR1 SGHVS, CDR2 FNYEAQ. With 2 bases removed from V and 0 bases from J, the gap between germline ends came to 8 bases. The CDR3 contains 15 residues. Sequencing used immunoSEQ multiplex PCR; TCRdb keeps in-frame clones, though not all of them. The sample includes 300,000 to 400,000 clones, 85% of them seen just once. The J gene is TRBJ1-3, the V gene TRBV7-6, with D uncertain. This sequence originates from a human donor in a cohort sampled during active COVID-19. Sequences were obtained from peripheral blood. For the CDR3, the DNA is TGTGCCAGCAGCTTATCCGACAACTCTGGAAACACCATATATTTT. It yields the protein CASSLSDNSGNTIYF.